This T cell receptor (beta chain) came from a study of blood T cells in healthy people across ages. Germline CDR1 DFQATT, CDR2 SNEGSKA (reference sequence). V lost 3 bases to trimming and J lost 4 bases; unmatched junction nucleotides: 8. The CDR3 sequence is 14 residues long. Together with a sample-barcoded 5' primer, a J-beta primer mix was included in a second PCR lasting about 7 to 12 cycles. Each cDNA molecule received a tag from a template-switch adaptor that had 12 random nucleotides. TCRdb analysed the 5' RACE reads with MiXCR anew, one entry per CDR3 protein. The data contain about 1 million distinct CDR3 sequences, 40% to 45% of them singletons.

The TCR was taken from a woman aged 55-70 years in good health. V usage is TRBV20-1 and J usage is TRBJ2-7; 8 bases agree with TRBD1. Sequences were obtained from blood. CDR3 nucleotides: TGCAGTGCTAGGAACGGGCAGGGGGCGTACGAGCAGTACTTC. This translates into CSARNGQGAYEQYF.